These T cell receptor beta chains were read from a single sample in a study of cytomegalovirus exposure and HLA in healthy donors. Sequencing was performed with immunoSEQ multiplex PCR; in TCRdb, only in-frame clones are kept and a portion is missing. Of some 110,000 clones listed, around three quarters are singletons. Source material: PBMCs. These receptors came from a young woman in good health and CMV-seronegative. The CDR3 runs from the conserved cysteine through the conserved F or W. Each record gives: V gene, J gene, clone size, D gene, CDR3 DNA, CDR3 protein. The D gene is left open where the match is weak. Only some rows state a clone size, as once, few, many or a class for expanded clones.

TRBV4-1,TRBJ1-1,.,.,TGCGCCAGCAGCCAAGCCGTGGGGGGTCACACTGAAGCTTTCTTT,CASSQAVGGHTEAFF
TRBV30,TRBJ2-1,.,TRBD2,TGTGCCTGGACCCCGGGGATAGCGGGAATATACAATGAGCAGTTCTTC,CAWTPGIAGIYNEQFF
TRBV6-5,TRBJ2-7,.,.,TGTGCCAGCAGTCCCGACACGGCCCGCTACGAGCAGTACTTC,CASSPDTARYEQYF
TRBV27,TRBJ1-4,.,.,TGTGCCAGCAGGGAATACAGGGCAACTAATGAAAAACTGTTTTTT,CASREYRATNEKLFF
TRBV6-5,TRBJ1-6,few,.,TGTGCCAGCAGTTTAGCCAGGGGAAATTCACCCCTCCACTTT,CASSLARGNSPLHF
TRBV27,TRBJ2-5,.,TRBD1,TGTGCCAGCAGTCCCGAACCAGGGGGCGGGCAAGAGACCCAGTACTTC,CASSPEPGGGQETQYF
TRBV5-4,TRBJ1-2,.,TRBD1,TGTGCCAGCATGAAGACAGGGGATGGCTACACCTTC,CASMKTGDGYTF
TRBV5-1,TRBJ2-1,.,TRBD2,TGCGCCAGCAGCTTCTTAGGGACTAGCGGGGGGGACAATGAGCAGTTCTTC,CASSFLGTSGGDNEQFF
TRBV15,TRBJ1-5,.,.,TGTGCCACCAGCAGAGATCTGGAGGCCGCCTCCAATCAGCCCCAGCATTTT,CATSRDLEAASNQPQHF
TRBV27,TRBJ2-7,.,.,TGTGCCAGCAGTTTAACGGACAGCTACGAGCAGTACTTC,CASSLTDSYEQYF
TRBV9,TRBJ2-7,.,.,TGTGCCAGCAGCTTCGGGGGGCAAGGCTACGAGCAGTACTTC,CASSFGGQGYEQYF
TRBV10-1,TRBJ2-7,.,TRBD2,TGCGCCAGCAGGGCCGGGGATAGCGGGTCCTACGAGCAGTACTTC,CASRAGDSGSYEQYF